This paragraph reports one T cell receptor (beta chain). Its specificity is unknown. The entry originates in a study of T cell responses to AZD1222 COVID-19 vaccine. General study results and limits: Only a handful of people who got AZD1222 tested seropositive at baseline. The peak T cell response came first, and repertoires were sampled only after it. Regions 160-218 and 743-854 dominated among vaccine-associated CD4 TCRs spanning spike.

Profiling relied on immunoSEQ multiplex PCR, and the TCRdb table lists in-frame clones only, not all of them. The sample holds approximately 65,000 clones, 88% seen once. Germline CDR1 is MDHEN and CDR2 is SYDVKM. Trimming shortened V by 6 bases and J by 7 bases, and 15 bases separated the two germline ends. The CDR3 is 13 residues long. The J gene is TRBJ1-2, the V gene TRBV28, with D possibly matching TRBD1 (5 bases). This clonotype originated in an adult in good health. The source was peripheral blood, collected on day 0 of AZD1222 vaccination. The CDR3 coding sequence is TGTGCCAGCAGGCTGACAGTTGATACTGGCTACACCTTC. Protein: CASRLTVDTGYTF.